These 16 T cell receptor beta chains share one sample of origin, sequenced in a study of T cell changes during pregnancy in multiple sclerosis (dated by TCRdb to about 2019). Library generation was performed with the immunoSEQ multiplex PCR assay. TCRdb obtained this table from immuneACCESS and retained in-frame rearrangements with V and J assigned. These tables miss some clones; where compared with another copy, unresolved V genes account for less than half of the shortfall, and the remainder is unexplained. The sample data list over 60,000 clones, and around 97% of these were observed just once. About 2.5% of the sample lies in the top ten. The input for sequencing was CD8+ T cells from peripheral blood mononuclear cells, taken after pregnancy. Receptors originate from a female donor with multiple sclerosis, enrolled in a pregnancy study.

J is TRBJ2-3 and V is TRBV27; 12 nucleotides agree with TRBD2. The J segment lost 6 bases and the V segment lost 6 bases, leaving 10 bases of the junction unmatched. The CDR3 is made up of 16 amino acids. Germline CDR1 and CDR2: MNHEY and SMNVEV (reference sequence). The CDR3 DNA reads TGTGCCAGCAGGACATCGACTAGCGGGGGCCCGGATACGCAGTATTTT. The encoded protein is CASRTSTSGGPDTQYF.

This chain uses TRBV2 with TRBJ2-7; possible D gene TRBD1, 5 bases. V gave up 1 base and J gave up 2 bases, with 6 bases separating them. CDR1 is SNHLY, CDR2 FYNNEI, per germline. This CDR3 is built from 13 residues. CDR3 protein: CASSEGTPYEQYF. CDR3 nucleotide sequence: TGTGCCAGCAGTGAAGGGACACCCTACGAGCAGTACTTC.

This clone was detected a few times. CDR3 nucleotide sequence: TGTGCCAGCAGCTCGTTAGGACTAGCGGCCACAGGAGAGCAGTTCTTC. It yields the protein CASSSLGLAATGEQFF. The V and J genes are TRBV7-9 and TRBJ2-1; 10 bases are a match to TRBD2. Germline loops: CDR1 SEHNR, CDR2 FQNEAQ (reference sequence). V was pared by 4 bases and J by 10 bases, with 13 bases of the junction left unmatched. The CDR3 runs to 16 residues. The full variable domain, in which reference TRBV7-9 and TRBJ2-1 provide the parts outside the CDR3, is DTGVSQNPRHKITKRGQNVTFRCDPISEHNRLYWYRQTLGQGPEFLTYFQNEAQLEKSRLLSDRFSAERPKGSFSTLEIQRTEQGDSAMYLCASSSLGLAATGEQFFGPGTRLTVL.

This sequence joins TRBV2 and TRBJ2-7; 11 positions match TRBD2. This CDR3 spans 15 amino acids. Germline lookup yields CDR1 SNHLY and CDR2 FYNNEI. J gave up 1 base and V 1 base, and 0 bases lay outside the gene matches. In DNA form, the CDR3 reads TGTGCCAGCAGTGAAGGGACTAGCGGGTCCTACGAGCAGTACTTC. Translation gives CASSEGTSGSYEQYF.

The chain uses TRBV12-5 and TRBJ2-3, with D uncertain. Trimming removed 6 bases from V and 4 bases from J, with 8 bases in between. The CDR3 contains 12 residues. CDR1 and CDR2 (germline): LGHNT, FRNRAP. CDR3 DNA: TGTGCTAGTGGCCTTAGTGCAGATACGCAGTATTTT. Protein sequence: CASGLSADTQYF.

The rearrangement joins TRBV28 to TRBJ1-3; D remains unclear. Germline CDR1 is MDHEN and CDR2 is SYDVKM. Trimming stripped 1 base from V and 0 bases from J, with 4 bases between. The CDR3 runs to 14 residues. In DNA, the CDR3 is TGTGCCAGCAGTTTATCAAACTCTGGAAACACCATATATTTT. This codes for CASSLSNSGNTIYF.

The chain has TRBV19 and TRBJ1-6; 7 bases match TRBD1. V was pared by 6 bases and J by 7 bases, with 6 bases of the junction left unmatched. The CDR3 loop spans 14 amino acids. Germline values: CDR1 LNHDA, CDR2 SQIVND (reference sequence). CDR3 DNA: TGTGCCAGTAGCCCGGGACAGAAGAATTCACCCCTCCACTTT. Encoded protein: CASSPGQKNSPLHF.

This clone was observed once. This chain's CDR3 is CASSTLQGAGELFF. CDR3 in DNA: TGTGCCAGCAGCACCCTGCAGGGGGCCGGGGAGCTGTTTTTT. The V call is TRBV7-6, the J call TRBJ2-2, with TRBD1 identical over 7 bases. This CDR3 has 14 residues. Germline trimming cut 5 bases from V and 6 bases from J; bases unmatched to any gene: 6. Per the germline V gene, CDR1 is SGHVS and CDR2 is FNYEAQ.

This sequence joins TRBV30 and TRBJ2-7; maybe TRBD2 (6 bases). Germline values: CDR1 GTSNPN, CDR2 SVGIG (reference sequence). With 2 bases removed from V and 4 bases from J, the gap between germline ends came to 9 bases. This CDR3 is built from 12 residues. The CDR3 DNA reads as TGTGCCTGGAGTACGGGGGTGTACGAGCAGTACTTC. It specifies CAWSTGVYEQYF.

The chain has TRBV29-1 and TRBJ2-1; a possible D gene is TRBD1 (6 bases). V was pared by 2 bases and J by 7 bases, with 18 bases between. From germline, CDR1 is SQVTM and CDR2 ANQGSEA. CDR3 size: 15 residues. The CDR3 nucleotides are TGCAGCGTTGAACCGACAGGTGAGGTAACTAATGAGCAGTTCTTC. Residues: CSVEPTGEVTNEQFF.

The V and J genes are TRBV9 and TRBJ2-7, with D possibly matching TRBD2 (5 bases). Germline V gene lookup returns CDR1 SGDLS and CDR2 YYNGEE. There are 13 residues in the CDR3. Between the trimmed V and J ends, which lost 4 bases and 1 base, there was a span of 9 bases. This CDR3 is CASSSRGSYEQYF. The CDR3 DNA sequence: TGTGCCAGCAGCTCCAGAGGGTCCTACGAGCAGTACTTC.

The CDR3 region has the DNA TGTGCCTGGAGCTGGCAGGGGGACACCGGGGAGCTGTTTTTT. Translating it yields CAWSWQGDTGELFF. The chain links TRBV30 to TRBJ2-2; the match to TRBD1 covers 7 bases. Germline loops: CDR1 GTSNPN, CDR2 SVGIG (reference sequence). The V and J ends lost 3 bases and 3 bases, in that order; junction bases with no gene match: 4. The CDR3 contains 14 residues.

Relative to its sample, this clone is medium-sized (0.01 to 0.1%). The chain has TRBV28 and TRBJ1-5; 10 bases agree with TRBD1. There are 15 residues in the CDR3. From germline, CDR1 is MDHEN and CDR2 SYDVKM. After removal of 7 bases from V and 6 bases from J, the junction contained 9 bases not matched to a gene. The CDR3 coding sequence is TGTGCCAGCAAACGACAGGGGGCTAGGAGTCAGCCCCAGCATTTT. Its translation: CASKRQGARSQPQHF.

The count of this clone is one. The chain has TRBV13 and TRBJ2-7; TRBD1 agrees at 9 bases. In germline, CDR1 is PRHDT, CDR2 FYEKMQ (reference sequence). The V gene end was trimmed by 1 base and the J gene end by 6 bases; junction bases not matched to a gene: 10. CDR3 length: 16 amino acids. In DNA, the CDR3 is TGTGCCAGCAGCTTAGTCGGGGGACAGGGAGAGGTCGAGCAGTACTTC. Translated, it gives CASSLVGGQGEVEQYF.

The rearrangement links TRBV9 to TRBJ2-5, with 10 bases matching TRBD2. The germline V gene encodes CDR1 SGDLS and CDR2 YYNGEE. This CDR3 is 16 amino acids long. V lost 0 bases to trimming and J lost 5 bases; unmatched junction nucleotides: 7. The CDR3 spells CASSVDSGRPWETQYF. The CDR3, as DNA: TGTGCCAGCAGCGTAGATAGCGGGAGGCCCTGGGAGACCCAGTACTTC.

The chain couples TRBV27 to TRBJ1-4; D is perhaps TRBD1 (5 bases). This CDR3 region has 14 residues. The germline gives CDR1 MNHEY, CDR2 SMNVEV (reference sequence). The V and J ends lost 5 bases and 1 base respectively, with 8 bases between them. The CDR3 nucleotides are TGTGCCAGCAGTAGGGGTGGAACTAATGAAAAACTGTTTTTT. The encoded protein is CASSRGGTNEKLFF.